Listed here are 30 T cell receptor beta chains from one sample, sequenced in a study of blood T cell repertoires in COVID-19. Assay used: immunoSEQ multiplex PCR; TCRdb lists only in-frame clones, some missing. The sample includes around 200,000 clones, 88% of them seen just once. The sequenced sample consisted of peripheral blood. The receptors were gathered from a man younger than 35 with active or convalescent COVID-19.

In its sample, this clone was seen a few times. The chain carries TRBV6-5 and TRBJ2-2, with TRBD2 matching over 7 bases. After removal of 5 bases from V and 2 bases from J, the junction contained 5 bases not matched to a gene. This CDR3 spans 15 amino acids. Per germline, CDR1 MNHEY and CDR2 SVGAGI. Here the CDR3 DNA reads TGTGCCAGCAGTAAGGGGACTACTAACACCGGGGAGCTGTTTTTT. It encodes CASSKGTTNTGELFF.

This clone was detected once. The chain joins TRBV7-8 to TRBJ1-5; D might be TRBD1 (5 bases). Germline V CDR1 and CDR2: SGHVS, FQNEAQ. The V and J ends lost 4 bases and 6 bases respectively, with 13 bases between them. The CDR3 contains 14 residues. The chain's CDR3 is CASSSGRTPQPQHF. As DNA, the CDR3 is TGTGCCAGCAGCTCAGGGCGGACGCCTCAGCCCCAGCATTTT.

The CDR3 coding sequence is TGTGCCAGCAGGGTTCTCGGGGGAGATACGCAGTATTTT. It yields the protein CASRVLGGDTQYF. V and J are TRBV5-5 and TRBJ2-3; weak D call: TRBD2 (6 bases). With 5 bases removed from V and 5 bases from J, the gap between germline ends came to 12 bases. CDR3 length: 13 amino acids. CDR1 and CDR2 from the germline V gene are SGHKS and YYEKEE (reference sequence).

The chain recombines TRBV30 with TRBJ2-1, with 8 bases fitting TRBD2. The CDR3 contains 13 residues. In germline, CDR1 is GTSNPN, CDR2 SVGIG (reference sequence). With V trimmed by 5 bases and J by 10 bases, 10 bases remained unmatched. CDR3 sequence (DNA): TGTGCCTGGGTCAGAGCGGGAGTGGGGGAGCAGTTCTTC. Translated, it gives CAWVRAGVGEQFF.

This chain connects TRBV9 to TRBJ2-7, with D perhaps matching TRBD2 (5 bases). The V end lost 0 bases, the J end lost 0 bases, and 19 bases lay between the germline ends. This CDR3 spans 18 amino acids. Germline assignment: CDR1 SGDLS and CDR2 YYNGEE. CDR3 sequence (DNA): TGTGCCAGCAGCGTAGAAGTTTGTAGGTGGGAGAGCTCCTACGAGCAGTACTTC. Its protein is CASSVEVCRWESSYEQYF.

The rearrangement uses TRBV24-1 and TRBJ2-1; D ambiguous. V dropped 0 bases and J dropped 6 bases, with 5 bases sitting between them. The CDR3 runs to 13 residues. CDR1 KGHDR and CDR2 SFDVKD come from the germline V gene. The chain's CDR3 is CATSDLGSNEQFF. The CDR3 coding sequence is TGTGCCACCAGTGATTTGGGCAGCAATGAGCAGTTCTTC.

This clone was seen only once. V gene TRBV6-5 combines with J gene TRBJ2-7, with D uncertain. Per germline, CDR1 MNHEY and CDR2 SVGAGI. Trimming cost V 5 bases and J 3 bases, with 11 bases left between them. The CDR3 is made up of 13 amino acids. CDR3 loop: CASSKRTLYEQYF. As DNA, the CDR3 is TGTGCCAGCAGTAAGCGAACTCTCTACGAGCAGTACTTC.

This clone has just a few counts. J is TRBJ1-6 and V is TRBV5-8; maybe TRBD1 (5 bases). The germline CDR1 and CDR2 sequences are SGHTS and YDEGEE. The V end lost 0 bases, the J end lost 8 bases, and 12 bases lay between the germline ends. CDR3 length equals 15 residues. The CDR3 here is CASSLVRMGHSPLHF. For the CDR3, the DNA is TGTGCCAGCAGCTTGGTCAGGATGGGGCATTCACCCCTCCACTTT.

This clone was detected a few times. This chain connects TRBV27 to TRBJ2-5; tentatively, D is TRBD2 (5 bases). This CDR3 region has 12 residues. V was clipped by 4 bases and J by 5 bases, with 8 bases between them. Germline assignment: CDR1 MNHEY and CDR2 SMNVEV (reference sequence). The CDR3 spells CASSSPGETQYF. CDR3 coding DNA: TGTGCCAGCAGTTCTCCGGGGGAGACCCAGTACTTC.

The chain carries TRBV5-1 and TRBJ2-2; D gene ambiguous. Germline lookup yields CDR1 SGHRS and CDR2 YFSETQ. V was cut by 2 bases and J by 3 bases, with 8 bases left in between. This CDR3 is 14 amino acids long. DNA of the CDR3: TGCGCCAGCAGCTTAAGCGACTACACCGGGGAGCTGTTTTTT. This gives the protein CASSLSDYTGELFF.

The chain uses TRBV7-9 and TRBJ1-2; 9 bases match TRBD1. In germline, CDR1 is SEHNR, CDR2 FQNEAQ (reference sequence). The CDR3 spans 15 residues. The V segment lost 4 bases and the J segment 6 bases; nucleotides outside the gene matches: 9. CDR3 bases: TGTGCCAGCAGCTCGGGGACAGGGAGATTGGATGGCTACACCTTC. The encoded protein is CASSSGTGRLDGYTF.

V is TRBV19 and J is TRBJ2-5; 16 bases agree with TRBD2. Trimming at V came to 5 bases and at J to 5 bases, leaving 11 bases not matched to a gene. This CDR3 comprises 18 residues. Germline values: CDR1 LNHDA, CDR2 SQIVND (reference sequence). CDR3 protein: CASSLGTSGGAFWETQYF. CDR3 coding DNA: TGTGCCAGTAGTCTCGGGACTAGCGGGGGGGCCTTTTGGGAGACCCAGTACTTC.

This clone was picked up a small number of times. This chain links TRBV24-1 with TRBJ2-2; 8 bases agree with TRBD2. Germline CDR1 reads KGHDR; CDR2 reads SFDVKD. This CDR3 has 18 residues. With 3 bases clipped from V and 5 bases from J, the junction kept 13 bases outside the gene matches. CDR3 sequence reads: CATSDGPRGAGVTGELFF. The CDR3 coding sequence is TGTGCCACCAGTGATGGGCCTCGGGGAGCGGGAGTAACCGGGGAGCTGTTTTTT.

The V and J genes are TRBV11-3 and TRBJ2-2, with D perhaps matching TRBD1 (5 bases). This CDR3 region has 16 residues. The V gene lost 4 bases and the J gene lost 4 bases, with 16 bases spanning the gap. Germline assignment: CDR1 SGHNT and CDR2 YENEEA. CDR3 in DNA: TGTGCCAGCAGCTCGTCGCTTACAGGCGGCACCGGGGAGCTGTTTTTT. This translates into CASSSSLTGGTGELFF.

The rearrangement links TRBV12-2 to TRBJ2-7; the D call TRBD1 from the table was never checked on the DNA. TRBV12-2 is a pseudogene. The CDR3 totals 16 residues. The CDR3 region has the DNA TGTGCAAGTCGCTTAGATGACGGGACAGCCACCTACGAGCAGTACTTC. Its protein is CASRLDDGTATYEQYF.

This clone was recorded only once. The genes are TRBV5-4 and TRBJ1-1; 11 bases align to TRBD1. Germline CDR1 reads SGHNT; CDR2 reads YYREEE (reference sequence). CDR3 length: 15 residues. V dropped 3 bases and J dropped 3; count of bases not matched to a gene: 4. The DNA for the CDR3 is TGTGCCAGCAGCTGGGGACAGGGGGGGGACACTGAAGCTTTCTTT. Its translation: CASSWGQGGDTEAFF.

V gene TRBV30 combines with J gene TRBJ1-2; 7 bases align to TRBD1. This CDR3 region has 16 residues. The germline V gene has CDR1 GTSNPN and CDR2 SVGIG (reference sequence). The junction had 18 bases not matched to a gene; V was cut back by 5 bases and J by 6 bases. CDR3 protein: CAWGGPPKWDRHGYTF. For the CDR3, the DNA is TGTGCCTGGGGGGGGCCCCCGAAATGGGACAGACATGGCTACACCTTC. Filled out from reference TRBV30 and TRBJ1-2, the complete variable domain reads SQTIHQWPATLVQPVGSPLSLECTVEGTSNPNLYWYRQAAGRGLQLLFYSVGIGQISSEVPQNLSASRPQDRQFILSSKKLLLSDSGFYLCAWGGPPKWDRHGYTFGSGTRLTVV.

The CDR3 sequence is CASIRAGVSYEQYF. As DNA, the CDR3 is TGTGCCAGCATTCGGGCGGGGGTCTCCTACGAGCAGTACTTC. V gene TRBV6-5 combines with J gene TRBJ2-7; TRBD2 agrees at 7 bases. Trimming at V came to 7 bases and at J to 0 bases, leaving 6 bases not matched to a gene. The CDR3 is made up of 14 amino acids. Germline V gives CDR1 MNHEY, CDR2 SVGAGI.

This clone was found once. The chain employs TRBV6-2 or TRBV6-3 and TRBJ1-1, with 8 bases fitting TRBD1. The CDR3 sequence is 16 residues long. V shed 5 bases and J 6 bases; nucleotides not matched to a gene: 14. Germline-derived CDR1 and CDR2 are MNHEY and SVGEGT. CDR3 nucleotides: TGTGCCAGCAGTAGACAGGGGCTCCCCGGCGGGTCTGAAGCTTTCTTT. Amino acid sequence: CASSRQGLPGGSEAFF.

The V and J genes are TRBV19 and TRBJ1-1, with a weak D call TRBD1 (6 bases). CDR3 length: 17 amino acids. V lost 3 bases and J 3 bases, leaving 20 bases between the germline ends. Germline values: CDR1 LNHDA, CDR2 SQIVND (reference sequence). The CDR3 DNA reads TGTGCCAGTAGTATTGGGGGGCCCGGGCTAGCGGACACTGAAGCTTTCTTT. This translates into CASSIGGPGLADTEAFF. Full variable domain (remainder filled in from reference TRBV19 and TRBJ1-1): DGGITQSPKYLFRKEGQNVTLSCEQNLNHDAMYWYRQDPGQGLRLIYYSQIVNDFQKGDIAEGYSVSREKKESFPLTVTSAQKNPTAFYLCASSIGGPGLADTEAFFGQGTRLTVV.

This sequence joins TRBV30 and TRBJ2-2; D is unresolved. The germline V and J ends were trimmed by 0 bases and 5 bases, with 7 bases remaining between them. The germline V gene encodes CDR1 GTSNPN and CDR2 SVGIG (reference sequence). The CDR3 runs to 13 residues. CDR3 in amino acids: CAWSVAGTGELFF. The CDR3 DNA reads as TGTGCCTGGAGTGTGGCAGGAACCGGGGAGCTGTTTTTT. The variable domain in full, with the rest retrieved from reference TRBV30 and TRBJ2-2, is SQTIHQWPATLVQPVGSPLSLECTVEGTSNPNLYWYRQAAGRGLQLLFYSVGIGQISSEVPQNLSASRPQDRQFILSSKKLLLSDSGFYLCAWSVAGTGELFFGEGSRLTVL.

Details on this clone: The same CDR3 is also encoded by other DNA sequences in this sample. The rearrangement uses TRBV30 and TRBJ1-4; D perhaps matches TRBD1 (6 bases). Germline V gene sequence: CDR1 GTSNPN, CDR2 SVGIG (reference sequence). Between the trimmed V and J ends, which lost 2 bases and 7 bases, there was a span of 14 bases. The CDR3 is 14 residues long. CDR3 loop: CAWSRGGAGEKLFF. The CDR3 bases are TGTGCCTGGAGTCGGGGGGGCGCGGGTGAAAAACTGTTTTTT.

This sequence joins TRBV2 and TRBJ1-5; D uncertain. Germline CDR1 is SNHLY and CDR2 is FYNNEI. The CDR3 has 14 amino acids. Trimming cost V 6 bases and J 1 base, with 10 bases left between them. The CDR3 DNA reads as TGTGCCAGCAGCTTCGCCGGGAGCAATCAGCCCCAGCATTTT. This translates into CASSFAGSNQPQHF.

This clone was seen only once. The gene calls are TRBV18 and TRBJ2-3, with D possibly TRBD2 on 6 matching bases. Germline V lookup: CDR1 KGHSH, CDR2 LQKENI. The CDR3 loop spans 15 amino acids. The V end was cut by 0 bases, the J end by 1 base, with 8 bases between. In DNA form, the CDR3 reads TGTGCCAGCTCACCACCGACTAGTGGCACAGATACGCAGTATTTT. This gives the protein CASSPPTSGTDTQYF.

V usage is TRBV11-3 and J usage is TRBJ1-1; the D is unclear. The V and J ends lost 3 bases and 2 bases respectively, with 7 bases between them. The CDR3 loop spans 13 amino acids. Germline V CDR1 and CDR2: SGHNT, YENEEA. Here the CDR3 reads CASSFTVNTEAFF. CDR3 coding DNA: TGTGCCAGCAGCTTCACTGTAAACACTGAAGCTTTCTTT.

The chain is built from TRBV10-3 and TRBJ2-7, with D perhaps TRBD1 (6 bases). Germline loops: CDR1 ENHRY, CDR2 SYGVKD. V was shortened by 0 bases and J by 2 bases, with 20 bases between the two germline ends. The CDR3 contains 18 residues. The CDR3 nucleotides are TGTGCCATCAGTGAGTCTTCTACGGAAACAGGGTCCCCCTACGAGCAGTACTTC. This gives the protein CAISESSTETGSPYEQYF.

This clone has just a few counts. The chain joins TRBV6-2 or TRBV6-3 to TRBJ2-7; 8 bases are a match to TRBD2. The CDR3 runs 14 residues. V was pared by 2 bases and J by 4 bases, with 4 bases of the junction left unmatched. Per the germline V gene, CDR1 is MNHEY and CDR2 is SVGEGT. CDR3 residues: CASSYDQRGYEQYF. CDR3 nucleotides: TGTGCCAGCAGTTACGACCAGCGGGGGTACGAGCAGTACTTC.

The V gene is TRBV2, the J gene TRBJ1-4; 9 bases fit TRBD1. Germline CDR1 is SNHLY and CDR2 is FYNNEI. This CDR3 spans 15 amino acids. With 7 bases clipped from V and 7 bases from J, the junction kept 10 bases outside the gene matches. CDR3 sequence: CASTSLTGGGEKLFF. The CDR3 nucleotides are TGTGCCAGCACCTCGTTGACAGGGGGAGGTGAAAAACTGTTTTTT.

About this clone itself: A much larger clone differs from this one at a single base, so this may be a read error. In DNA, the CDR3 is TGCGCCAGCAGCGGGGCAGGAGGGGCTGGAAACACCATATATTTT. Translating it yields CASSGAGGAGNTIYF. The chain has TRBV5-1 and TRBJ1-3; a weak D match, TRBD1 (5 bases). This CDR3 has 15 amino acids. Germline assignment: CDR1 SGHRS and CDR2 YFSETQ. V was clipped by 4 bases and J by 2 bases, with 13 bases between them.

V and J are TRBV18 and TRBJ2-1; D is perhaps TRBD2 (5 bases). Trimming took off 5 bases at V and 4 bases at J, with 12 bases between the two ends. Germline V gene sequence: CDR1 KGHSH, CDR2 LQKENI. This CDR3 spans 14 amino acids. The CDR3 sequence is CASSRAGTYNEQFF. The CDR3 DNA reads as TGTGCCAGCTCAAGGGCGGGCACATACAATGAGCAGTTCTTC.